The clone carrying this TCR beta chain came up a few times. The antigen remains unidentified. This sample was taken from a study of cytomegalovirus exposure and HLA in healthy donors. 13 Jbeta primers and 60 Vbeta primers were used for the PCR. Clones were read by immunoSEQ multiplex PCR, and TCRdb kept only the in-frame ones, dropping some. The sample lists some 100,000 clones; around 80% were seen once. The CDR3 has 15 amino acids. With 7 bases clipped from V and 7 bases from J, the junction kept 11 bases outside the gene matches. The V gene's germline CDR1 is SEHNR and CDR2 FQNEAQ (reference sequence). Study-level findings and limits: In an earlier analysis, productive rearrangement rates for most beta V segments clustered near 87% or 30%. A later analysis revealed that TCR association rates differed between HLA loci, peaking at DRB1 and bottoming out at HLA-C. V- and J-gene trimming of TCR beta was linked (in a later analysis) to a missense DCLRE1C variant.

Material: PBMCs. This chain connects TRBV7-9 to TRBJ2-7, with 12 bases fitting TRBD1. This receptor was taken from a woman in her fifties or sixties in good health and CMV-seropositive. The CDR3 loop is CASTNPGQGAREQYF. In DNA, the CDR3 is TGTGCCAGCACTAATCCGGGACAGGGGGCGAGGGAGCAGTACTTC.